The 20 T cell receptor beta chains below come from one sample, sequenced in a study of regulatory T cells in long-lasting Graves disease. This sample's time point: persistent/refractory GD, antithyroid drugs over 5 years with positive TRAb. RNA isolated from PBMCs was used to make the TCR library. Construction of TCR beta libraries relied on iRepertoire HTBI primers and on Arm-PCR targeting CDR3 regions. Each CDR3 protein gets one entry after TCRdb re-called the multiplex PCR reads with MiXCR. The data contain 400,000 to 500,000 distinct CDR3 sequences, about 20% of them singletons. The input for sequencing was peripheral blood mononuclear cells (PBMCs), taken when the disease was refractory, from a patient treated with antithyroid drugs. The receptors were sampled from a female donor with Graves disease.

The sample holds many counts of this clonotype. The chain combines TRBV20-1 with TRBJ2-7, with TRBD2 matching 9 bases. Germline trimming cut 5 bases from V and 0 bases from J; bases unmatched to any gene: 11. Germline values: CDR1 DFQATT, CDR2 SNEGSKA (reference sequence). This CDR3 region has 16 residues. CDR3 sequence: CSAVNPLAGSSYEQYF. Here the CDR3 DNA reads TGCAGTGCTGTAAACCCGCTAGCGGGGAGCTCCTACGAGCAGTACTTC.

The table lists this clonotype with many counts. V and J are TRBV18 and TRBJ2-5, with D perhaps matching TRBD2 (5 bases). Looked up from germline, CDR1 is KGHSH and CDR2 is LQKENI. This CDR3 comprises 13 residues. Trimming pared 8 bases from V and 2 bases from J, leaving 12 bases between. The CDR3 reads CASSPGDQETQYF. The CDR3 coding sequence is TGTGCCAGCAGCCCCGGGGATCAAGAGACCCAGTACTTC.

This clonotype occurred many times. In DNA form, the CDR3 reads TGCAGCGTTAGGAGCGGCACTGAAGCTTTCTTT. This codes for CSVRSGTEAFF. This sequence joins TRBV29-1 and TRBJ1-1; no clear D. V lost 5 bases and J lost 4, with 8 bases in between. The CDR3 consists of 11 residues. The germline V gene has CDR1 SQVTM and CDR2 ANQGSEA.

This clonotype was picked up a small number of times. This sequence joins TRBV5-6 and TRBJ2-5; TRBD2 agrees at 8 bases. Germline values: CDR1 SGHDT, CDR2 YYEEEE. This CDR3 contains 15 residues. After removal of 4 bases from V and 2 bases from J, the junction contained 7 bases not matched to a gene. The CDR3 sequence is CASSVGTRTQETQYF. CDR3 DNA: TGTGCCAGCAGCGTAGGGACTAGAACTCAAGAGACCCAGTACTTC.

This clonotype was recorded at least ten times. V usage is TRBV7-2 and J usage is TRBJ2-5, with 8 nucleotides matching TRBD2. The J segment lost 1 base and the V segment lost 2 bases, leaving 3 bases of the junction unmatched. The CDR3 sequence is 15 residues long. The germline V gene encodes CDR1 SGHTA and CDR2 FQGNSA. This chain's CDR3 is CASSLQAGAQETQYF. In DNA, the CDR3 is TGTGCCAGCAGCTTACAAGCGGGGGCCCAAGAGACCCAGTACTTC.

There are many counts of this clonotype. This chain links TRBV7-2 with TRBJ1-1, with D possibly matching TRBD1 (6 bases). Deletions cut 5 bases from V and 0 bases from J, with 13 bases between. Germline CDR1 and CDR2: SGHTA and FQGNSA. The CDR3 is 15 amino acids. The CDR3 is CASSPWGGLNTEAFF. CDR3 nucleotides: TGTGCCAGCAGCCCTTGGGGGGGCCTGAACACTGAAGCTTTCTTT.

Many counts were recorded for this clonotype. The genes are TRBV7-9 and TRBJ2-7; D not certain. Trimming pared 5 bases from V and 7 bases from J, leaving 18 bases between. The CDR3 is 14 amino acids. The germline V gene encodes CDR1 SEHNR and CDR2 FQNEAQ (reference sequence). The DNA for the CDR3 is TGTGCCAGCAGCCATCCGGGCCTAAGTCGGGAGCAGTACTTC. Residues: CASSHPGLSREQYF.

This chain uses TRBV20-1 with TRBJ2-7; D ambiguous. The CDR3 extends over 10 amino acids. The germline gives CDR1 DFQATT, CDR2 SNEGSKA (reference sequence). Trimming removed 6 bases from V and 4 bases from J, with 7 bases in between. CDR3 sequence reads: CSASAYEQYF. CDR3 nucleotides: TGCAGTGCCAGTGCATACGAGCAGTACTTC.

This clonotype has just a few counts. The chain employs TRBV19 and TRBJ2-2; no clear D. Trimming stripped 4 bases from V and 3 bases from J, with 9 bases between. This CDR3 comprises 14 residues. Germline CDR1 is LNHDA and CDR2 is SQIVND (reference sequence). Written as DNA, the CDR3 is TGTGCCAGTAGTAGGGTCCCGGACACCGGGGAGCTGTTTTTT. This encodes CASSRVPDTGELFF.

This clonotype was observed a few times. This CDR3 reads CASSSRLDTQYF. DNA of the CDR3: TGTGCCAGCAGTTCGCGACTAGATACGCAGTATTTT. This rearrangement joins TRBV12-3 or TRBV12-4 to TRBJ2-3; D is unclear. The CDR3 length is 12 residues. V was shortened by 4 bases and J by 5 bases, with 7 bases between the two germline ends.

Turning to this clonotype: A much bigger clone sits one base away, suggesting this may be a read error. V and J are TRBV28 and TRBJ2-2; tentative D call: TRBD2 (6 bases). This CDR3 is built from 17 residues. Germline values: CDR1 MDHEN, CDR2 SYDVKM. CDR3 DNA: TGTGACAGCAGTTGGCGGGGAGAGGGGCTGAACACCGGGGAGCTGTTTTTT. Translated, it gives CDSSWRGEGLNTGELFF.

The chain employs TRBV19 and TRBJ2-7; TRBD1 agrees at 10 bases. This CDR3 is built from 14 residues. Looked up from germline, CDR1 is LNHDA and CDR2 is SQIVND (reference sequence). With 6 bases clipped from V and 2 bases from J, the junction kept 4 bases outside the gene matches. In DNA, the CDR3 is TGTGCCAGTAGCCGGGGACAGGGGCCCTACGAGCAGTACTTC. Translation: CASSRGQGPYEQYF.

There are a few counts of this clonotype. The V call is TRBV7-2, the J call TRBJ1-1; D is ambiguous. The CDR3 spans 15 residues. Trimming cost V 5 bases and J 4 bases, with 17 bases left between them. Germline-derived CDR1 and CDR2 are SGHTA and FQGNSA. The CDR3: CASSLAGFTGTEAFF. The CDR3 bases are TGTGCCAGCAGCCTGGCCGGGTTTACGGGCACTGAAGCTTTCTTT.

The CDR3 is CASGRIRDRDSNQPQHF. CDR3 DNA sequence: TGTGCCAGTGGGAGAATTAGGGACAGGGATAGCAATCAGCCCCAGCATTTT. The chain employs TRBV19 and TRBJ1-5; 9 bases are a match to TRBD1. This CDR3 spans 17 amino acids. Germline V lookup: CDR1 LNHDA, CDR2 SQIVND (reference sequence). V was pared by 8 bases and J by 0 bases, with 11 bases of the junction left unmatched.

The sample holds many counts of this clonotype. The CDR3 DNA is TGTGCCAGCAGAGCGGGACTAGCGGACACCTACGAGCAGTACTTC. It yields the protein CASRAGLADTYEQYF. The genes are TRBV2 and TRBJ2-7; 11 nucleotides match TRBD2. Germline V gene data show CDR1 as SNHLY and CDR2 as FYNNEI. Trimming took 6 bases from V and 2 from J; bases not matched to a gene: 6. This CDR3 comprises 15 residues.

V gene TRBV2 combines with J gene TRBJ1-5; TRBD1 matches 11 bases. V gave up 6 bases and J gave up 6 bases; unmatched junction bases: 7. In germline, CDR1 is SNHLY, CDR2 FYNNEI. The CDR3 covers 15 residues. The CDR3 sequence: CASRLRTGGGQPQHF. The CDR3 DNA sequence: TGTGCCAGCAGACTAAGGACAGGGGGCGGTCAGCCCCAGCATTTT.

This clonotype has a count of ten or more. This chain links TRBV28 with TRBJ1-5, with D tentatively TRBD1 (5 bases). The CDR3 extends over 15 amino acids. Per germline, CDR1 MDHEN and CDR2 SYDVKM. With 4 bases removed from V and 10 bases from J, the gap between germline ends came to 20 bases. Here the CDR3 DNA reads TGTGCCAGCAGTTCCCTCGGGACTCTGCCATCTCCCCAGCATTTT. It translates to CASSSLGTLPSPQHF.

This clonotype was observed a few times. The V gene is TRBV27, the J gene TRBJ2-2, with D possibly being TRBD2 (6 bases). Per the germline V gene, CDR1 is MNHEY and CDR2 is SMNVEV (reference sequence). Deletions cut 7 bases from V and 4 bases from J, with 13 bases between. The CDR3 has 14 amino acids. CDR3 amino acids: CASTVGEATGELFF. For the CDR3, the DNA is TGTGCCAGCACGGTGGGGGAGGCCACCGGGGAGCTGTTTTTT.

This clonotype was seen more than once but under ten times. V usage is TRBV3-1 and J usage is TRBJ2-7; 9 positions match TRBD2. CDR3 length: 14 residues. J lost 5 bases, V lost 3 bases, and 5 bases had no gene match. Germline V gives CDR1 LGHDT, CDR2 YNNKEL (reference sequence). The CDR3 region is CASSQRTSVHEQYF. As DNA, the CDR3 is TGTGCCAGCAGCCAGAGGACTAGCGTACACGAGCAGTACTTC.

This clonotype was observed a handful of times. V usage is TRBV3-1 and J usage is TRBJ2-2; tentatively, D is TRBD2 (6 bases). The V and J ends lost 2 bases and 3 bases respectively, with 16 bases between them. This CDR3 spans 17 amino acids. Germline CDR1 is LGHDT and CDR2 is YNNKEL (reference sequence). The chain's CDR3 is CASSQPRGAGDTGELFF. The CDR3 DNA follows: TGTGCCAGCAGCCAACCGCGGGGAGCGGGCGACACCGGGGAGCTGTTTTTT.